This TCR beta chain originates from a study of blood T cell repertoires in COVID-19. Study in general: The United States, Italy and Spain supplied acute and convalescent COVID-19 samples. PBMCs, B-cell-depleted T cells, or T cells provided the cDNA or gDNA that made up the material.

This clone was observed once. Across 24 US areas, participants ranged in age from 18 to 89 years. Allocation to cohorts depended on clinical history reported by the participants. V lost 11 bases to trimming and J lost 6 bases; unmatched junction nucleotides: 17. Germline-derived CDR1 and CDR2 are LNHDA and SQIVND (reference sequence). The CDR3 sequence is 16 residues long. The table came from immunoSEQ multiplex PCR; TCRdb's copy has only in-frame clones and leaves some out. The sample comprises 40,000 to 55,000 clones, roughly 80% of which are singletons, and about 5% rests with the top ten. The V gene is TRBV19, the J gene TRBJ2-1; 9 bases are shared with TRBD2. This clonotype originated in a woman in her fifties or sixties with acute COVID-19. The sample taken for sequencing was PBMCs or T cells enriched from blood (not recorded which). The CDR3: CAARAGSGGSGNEQFF. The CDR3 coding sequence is TGTGCCGCCCGAGCGGGTAGCGGGGGTTCAGGCAATGAGCAGTTCTTC.